The 20 T cell receptor beta chains listed next were all sequenced from one sample in a study of control samples from healthy donors and cancer patients. The method was immunoSEQ multiplex PCR; TCRdb's version includes in-frame clones alone and lacks a portion of them. This sample yields some 87,000 clones, of which about nine tenths are seen a single time; roughly 14% belongs to the top ten. What was sequenced was blood. Every receptor here comes from a man between 25 and 39 years old in good health.

The CDR3 region has the DNA TGCGCCAGCAGCCGCTCGGGACAGGGCCCGCAGTATTTT. It encodes CASSRSGQGPQYF. This chain joins TRBV4-3 and TRBJ2-3, with 9 bases identical to TRBD1. The CDR3 is 13 amino acids. Trimming at V came to 4 bases and at J to 10 bases, leaving 6 bases not matched to a gene. Germline loops: CDR1 LGHNA, CDR2 YSLEER.

This chain connects TRBV15 to TRBJ2-3; D remains unclear. The CDR3 sequence is 12 residues long. V was pared by 2 bases and J by 5 bases, with 5 bases between. Looked up from germline, CDR1 is LNHNV and CDR2 is YYDKDF (reference sequence). The CDR3 sequence: CATSRYRDTQYF. DNA of the CDR3: TGTGCCACCAGCAGATACAGAGATACGCAGTATTTT.

This clone has more than one count but fewer than ten. The chain joins TRBV30 to TRBJ2-7, with TRBD1 matching 11 bases. V dropped 2 bases and J dropped 4; count of bases not matched to a gene: 10. The CDR3 runs to 16 residues. Germline CDR1 GTSNPN, CDR2 SVGIG (reference sequence). CDR3 sequence (DNA): TGTGCCTGGAGTCCCCAAGGGACAGGGGGGAAATACGAGCAGTACTTC. Translated, it gives CAWSPQGTGGKYEQYF.

V and J are TRBV7-9 and TRBJ1-2; possible D gene TRBD1, 5 bases. The CDR3 spans 14 residues. With 5 bases removed from V and 4 bases from J, the gap between germline ends came to 14 bases. The germline CDR1 and CDR2 sequences are SEHNR and FQNEAQ (reference sequence). The CDR3 nucleotides read TGTGCCAGCAGCCCACAGCGGGGGGGCTATGGCTACACCTTC. Translated: CASSPQRGGYGYTF.

The rearrangement joins TRBV10-3 to TRBJ1-4; TRBD1 agrees at 7 bases. The CDR3 runs to 14 residues. Germline V lookup: CDR1 ENHRY, CDR2 SYGVKD. V shed 10 bases and J 0 bases; nucleotides not matched to a gene: 5. The CDR3 region is CASKQGTTNEKLFF. The CDR3 coding sequence is TGTGCCAGCAAACAGGGGACAACTAATGAAAAACTGTTTTTT.

This clone has a handful of counts. This chain uses TRBV15 with TRBJ2-2; D possibly corresponds to TRBD1 (6 bases). V was shortened by 0 bases and J by 6 bases, with 11 bases between the two germline ends. The CDR3 loop spans 15 amino acids. The germline CDR1 and CDR2 sequences are LNHNV and YYDKDF (reference sequence). CDR3 nucleotides: TGTGCCACCAGCAGAGAAACTCCAGGGGCCGGGGAGCTGTTTTTT. Residues: CATSRETPGAGELFF.

The chain is built from TRBV7-3 and TRBJ2-1; 10 positions match TRBD1. Germline assignment: CDR1 SGHTA and CDR2 FQGTGA. Trimming at V came to 2 bases and at J to 10 bases, leaving 11 bases not matched to a gene. This CDR3 has 16 amino acids. As DNA, the CDR3 is TGTGCCAGCAGCTTATATGGGACAGGGGCCCCCCAAGAGCAGTTCTTC. The encoded protein is CASSLYGTGAPQEQFF. Based on the CDR3 plus reference TRBV7-3 and TRBJ2-1, the full variable domain is GAGVSQTPSNKVTEKGKYVELRCDPISGHTALYWYRQSLGQGPEFLIYFQGTGAADDSGLPNDRFFAVRPEGSVSTLKIQRTERGDSAVYLCASSLYGTGAPQEQFFGPGTRLTVL.

The rearrangement uses TRBV4-2 and TRBJ2-1; D tentatively fits TRBD1 or TRBD2 (5 bases each). Trimming shortened V by 1 base and J by 10 bases, and 5 bases separated the two germline ends. In germline, CDR1 is LGHNA, CDR2 YNFKEQ. This CDR3 contains 11 residues. This chain's CDR3 is CASSQGGEQFF. The CDR3, as DNA: TGTGCCAGCAGCCAAGGGGGGGAGCAGTTCTTC.

Written as DNA, the CDR3 is TGCGCCAGCACAAGGGGAGAGACCCAGTACTTC. Translation: CASTRGETQYF. The chain uses TRBV23-1 and TRBJ2-5; perhaps TRBD1 as D (5 bases). TRBV23-1 is an open reading frame whose function is uncertain. The V end lost 7 bases, the J end lost 4 bases, and 7 bases lay between the germline ends. This CDR3 has 11 amino acids.

V and J are TRBV5-1 and TRBJ1-1; D unresolved. This CDR3 has 13 amino acids. Germline V gene sequence: CDR1 SGHRS, CDR2 YFSETQ. The V end was cut by 0 bases, the J end by 4 bases, with 7 bases between. CDR3 nucleotides: TGCGCCAGCAGCTTGGGGTTTGGCACTGAAGCTTTCTTT. It yields the protein CASSLGFGTEAFF.

This chain links TRBV6-4 with TRBJ2-2; TRBD1 aligns across 8 bases. The CDR3 covers 14 residues. Germline assignment: CDR1 MRHNA and CDR2 SNTAGT. J lost 10 bases, V lost 4 bases, and 8 bases had no gene match. The CDR3 region has the DNA TGTGCCAGCAGTGGGACAGGGCCCCCCGCGGAGCTGTTTTTT. Protein sequence: CASSGTGPPAELFF.

J is TRBJ2-1 and V is TRBV5-1, with a tentative D call TRBD2 (5 bases). This CDR3 comprises 14 residues. Germline loops: CDR1 SGHRS, CDR2 YFSETQ. V dropped 4 bases and J dropped 3 bases, with 11 bases sitting between them. CDR3 sequence: CASSPGSFYNEQFF. CDR3 bases: TGCGCCAGCAGCCCGGGATCATTCTACAATGAGCAGTTCTTC.

The CDR3 reads CASRHRLAGGPYGEQYF. The CDR3 DNA follows: TGCGCCAGCAGACACAGACTAGCGGGAGGGCCTTATGGCGAGCAGTACTTC. The chain employs TRBV5-1 and TRBJ2-7, with 14 bases fitting TRBD2. The CDR3 consists of 17 residues. V lost 5 bases, J lost 6 bases, and 13 bases stayed unmatched. Germline V gives CDR1 SGHRS, CDR2 YFSETQ.

V gene TRBV3-1 (or the pseudogene TRBV3-2) combines with J gene TRBJ1-2; 10 bases line up with TRBD1. This CDR3 has 13 residues. CDR1 is LGHDT, CDR2 YNNKEL, per germline (reference sequence). The V and J ends lost 6 bases and 5 bases, in that order; junction bases with no gene match: 3. Here the CDR3 reads CASRDRGSYGYTF. The CDR3 nucleotides are TGTGCCAGCAGGGACAGGGGGTCTTATGGCTACACCTTC.

The rearrangement uses TRBV4-3 and TRBJ2-1, with 7 nucleotides matching TRBD1. The CDR3 contains 14 residues. The V and J ends lost 4 bases and 7 bases, in that order; junction bases with no gene match: 7. Germline V gene sequence: CDR1 LGHNA, CDR2 YSLEER. The CDR3 spells CASSLLDRFNEQFF. The CDR3 DNA sequence: TGCGCCAGCAGCCTCCTGGACAGGTTTAATGAGCAGTTCTTC.

The chain links TRBV5-8 to TRBJ1-2, with TRBD1 as a possible D gene (6 bases). This CDR3 comprises 14 residues. The germline V gene has CDR1 SGHTS and CDR2 YDEGEE. Trimming left V 3 bases short and J 8 bases short, with 17 bases between. CDR3 sequence (DNA): TGTGCCAGCAGCTCCCCGGGGGCGCTATGGGGCTACACCTTC. It yields the protein CASSSPGALWGYTF.

The rearrangement joins TRBV2 to TRBJ2-6; possible D gene TRBD2, 5 bases. The CDR3 is 14 amino acids. Per germline, CDR1 SNHLY and CDR2 FYNNEI. V lost 6 bases, J lost 4 bases, and 10 bases lay in between. The CDR3 DNA sequence: TGTGCCAGCAGGCCAACGGGGGGGGCCAACGTCCTGACTTTC. Encoded protein: CASRPTGGANVLTF.

V gene TRBV2 combines with J gene TRBJ1-3; TRBD1 agrees at 8 bases. The ends lost 4 bases at V and 2 bases at J; junction bases unmatched: 1. The CDR3 length is 14 residues. The germline gives CDR1 SNHLY, CDR2 FYNNEI. The chain's CDR3 is CASSGDRTGNTIYF. Written as DNA, the CDR3 is TGTGCCAGCAGTGGGGACAGGACTGGAAACACCATATATTTT.

A few counts support this clone. V usage is TRBV7-9 and J usage is TRBJ2-5; D gene uncertain. V shed 2 bases and J shed 7 bases, with 11 bases lying between them. This CDR3 comprises 13 residues. From germline, CDR1 is SEHNR and CDR2 FQNEAQ (reference sequence). CDR3 DNA: TGTGCCAGCAGCTTAAGATCCGTTGGGACCCAGTACTTC. It codes for CASSLRSVGTQYF.

The CDR3 is CASSQRRVYNEQFF. CDR3 bases: TGTGCCAGCAGCCAACGCCGGGTATACAATGAGCAGTTCTTC. The gene calls are TRBV11-1 and TRBJ2-1; D unclear. The CDR3 length is 14 residues. V gave up 5 bases and J gave up 4 bases, with 12 bases separating them. Germline V CDR1 and CDR2: SGHAT, FQDESV (reference sequence).